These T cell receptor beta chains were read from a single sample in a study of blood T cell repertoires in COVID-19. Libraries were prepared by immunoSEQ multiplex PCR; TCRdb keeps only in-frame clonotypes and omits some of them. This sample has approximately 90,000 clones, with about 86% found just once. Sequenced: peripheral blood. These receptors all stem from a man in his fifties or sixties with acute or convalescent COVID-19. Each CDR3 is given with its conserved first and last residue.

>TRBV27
CASSGTGVGYTF
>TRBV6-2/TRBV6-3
CASSGGQGINSPLHF
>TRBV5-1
CASSLGDRANTEAFF
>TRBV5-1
CASSLGTGGSSYEQYF
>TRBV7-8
CASSLALAGGDLAKNIQYF
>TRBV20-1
CSARVDTEAFF
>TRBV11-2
CASRGAVASNYGYTF
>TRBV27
CASSFFGQTQYF
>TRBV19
CASSIGQSYEQYF
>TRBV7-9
CASSPGHGKNTEAFF
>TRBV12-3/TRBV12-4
CASSLKGDAEAFF
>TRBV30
CAWGIATERNIQYF
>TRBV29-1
CSTRGGRGTEAFF
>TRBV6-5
CASSYSQGTEAFF
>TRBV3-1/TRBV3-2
CASSQGDSRNTEAFF
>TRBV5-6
CASSLGEVRLAGGQQFF
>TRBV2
CASSVRLAGLYNEQFF
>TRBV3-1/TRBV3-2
CASSQVTVGEKLFF
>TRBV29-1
CSVTRGRLENTEAFF
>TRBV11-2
CASSLIGASTDTQYF
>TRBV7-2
CASSLSGARGEQYF
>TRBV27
CASSSHRGSGDEQYF
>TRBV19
CASRGQGGNQPQHF
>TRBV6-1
CASSEQNKYTEAFF
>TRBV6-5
CASSQTPLYEQYF
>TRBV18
CASSQGNQPQHF
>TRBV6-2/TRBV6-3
CASSPGGTGGGYTF
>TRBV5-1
CASSLDASAPGNTIYF
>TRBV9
CASSSSSYSYNEQFF
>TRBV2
CAGQPDRGRTQYF
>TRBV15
CATSTRTSGSEQYF
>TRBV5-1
CASKDNPGNTEAFF
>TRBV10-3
CAISEDRASYEQYF
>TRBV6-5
CASSTQTSSYEQYF
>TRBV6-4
CASSPGTGSYGYTF
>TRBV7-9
CASSPRASGVTDTQYF
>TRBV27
CASSLPTSGGGSYNEQFF
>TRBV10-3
CAIIETTGGNSPLHF
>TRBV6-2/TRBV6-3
CASSTRKPSGGYNEQFF
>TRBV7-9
CASSGSSTGSGNTIYF
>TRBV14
CASSQPGQGTTEQYF
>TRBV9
CASSHTTGGGLDTQYF